This is a list of T cell receptor beta chains from one sample in a study of T-cell reconstitution after alpha-beta-depleted transplantation in children. TCRdb reanalysed the PCR reads using MiXCR and keeps one entry per CDR3 protein. The sample lists about a million distinct CDR3 sequences; about 31% were seen once. Source: PBMCs, mostly from graft donor cells, taken 360 days after TCRalphabeta/CD19-depleted stem cell transplant. These receptors all come from a boy under two years old who had a stem cell transplant for SCID, so the T cells may come from the graft donor. The conserved cysteine and the conserved F or W are not part of the CDR3 here. D genes are given only for firm matches. Where a row states a size, it is once, few, many or the class of an expanded clone; other rows omit it.

clone_size	v_call	d_call	cdr3_aa
few	TRBV4-3	NA	ASSPRLGSTNYGYT
few	TRBV5-1	NA	ASQIGGEAGELF
few	TRBV29-1	NA	SVQRATDTQY
few	TRBV20-1	TRBD2	SASLGGGPYTDTQY
NA	TRBV10-3	NA	AISERGSGTYEQY
NA	TRBV5-1	TRBD1	ASSLFEGTGHEQY
many	TRBV5-1	NA	ASSFRGSNEKLF
once	TRBV5-1	TRBD1	ASGTGWLAEAF
NA	TRBV11-2	TRBD2	ASSGRLAGGPDTQY
few	TRBV6-5	NA	ASSWLGELF
NA	TRBV19	NA	ASSIGERGDGYT
few	TRBV2	TRBD2	ASSENRLGLAGITGELF
NA	TRBV7-8	NA	ASSPRGGRGPRDEQF
NA	TRBV9	NA	ASSVRAVTDTQY
few	TRBV29-1	NA	SRGNRQTYEQY
few	TRBV20-1	TRBD1	SARLRQGDTEAF
NA	TRBV20-1	NA	SAHVGVTDTQY
few	TRBV2	NA	ASSDHGTGELF
few	TRBV7-9	NA	ATARGSGNTIY
NA	TRBV5-1	NA	ASRPAGAGGTDTQY
NA	TRBV9	NA	ASSYTPTYEQY
NA	TRBV12-3/TRBV12-4	TRBD2	ASRWGLVAGELF
NA	TRBV4-1	NA	ASSQTPGLADGYT
few	TRBV5-1	TRBD1	ASSRSPTGQVANTGELF
NA	TRBV5-6	TRBD1	ASSGGQNYEQY
NA	TRBV20-1	TRBD2	SAPTSGATSLEF
few	TRBV29-1	NA	SVEEEGGGYT
NA	TRBV6-5	NA	ATYRPLRANYGYT
few	TRBV2	NA	ASNLPPNTGELF
NA	TRBV7-9	TRBD1	ASSLVRDRHGYT
NA	TRBV5-1	NA	ASQTGSLRNTEAF
NA	TRBV7-2	NA	ASSLVGTTKETQY
many	TRBV28	NA	ASIAGAVSGSSYEQY
few	TRBV7-6	TRBD1	ASSLREQGSNSPLH
NA	TRBV7-2	NA	ASSFNWSRNHNEQY
NA	TRBV7-8	NA	ASSSPGQTQETQY
NA	TRBV7-9	NA	ASSLTQTGYGYT
NA	TRBV5-1	TRBD2	ASSPGTSGGGRF
NA	TRBV6-2/TRBV6-3	NA	ASSYWGYQETQY
NA	TRBV5-1	NA	ASSPLKTGPNTGELF
NA	TRBV20-1	NA	SASGSTYEQY
NA	TRBV9	NA	ASSVGTPGWNSNQPQH
NA	TRBV10-3	NA	AISEKGARWGQY
NA	TRBV29-1	NA	SVAFPGGPMFTDTQY
few	TRBV24-1	NA	ATSDPIVWGKDYGYT
NA	TRBV28	TRBD2	ASSLISGGRSDTQY
few	TRBV27	TRBD2	ASSPGLAVYEQY
NA	TRBV28	TRBD2	ASISGGQETQY
NA	TRBV11-1	NA	ASTFGAYNEQF
NA	TRBV2	NA	ASSVTGSFSYEQY
many	TRBV20-1	NA	SARESGLGNQPQH
NA	TRBV7-2	TRBD1	ASSSGTVLSSETQY
NA	TRBV5-6	NA	ASSLRDLDNEQF
few	TRBV24-1	TRBD1	ATSDSGQRDNQPQH
NA	TRBV5-5	NA	ASSLPGGYT
NA	TRBV5-1	NA	AKNRGTENTGELF